A single sample is the source of the 25 T cell receptor beta chains below, sequenced in a study of patients and donors after allogeneic stem cell transplantation. Via MiXCR, TCRdb re-called the RT-PCR reads, giving one row per CDR3 protein. The repertoire holds about 76,000 distinct CDR3 sequences, about 26% seen once, with about 30% in the top ten. The specimen sequenced was blood, either unsorted or a sorted T cell fraction (not recorded which). Receptors were obtained from a human donor who was either an allogeneic HSCT recipient or a stem cell or donor lymphocyte infusion donor (not recorded which). It is not recorded whose cells these are; they may come from a transplant donor.

This clonotype was seen only a few times. The V call is TRBV5-1, the J call TRBJ1-2, with D unresolved. V was trimmed by 0 bases and J by 4 bases, leaving 10 bases between them. The germline V gene encodes CDR1 SGHRS and CDR2 YFSETQ. This CDR3 region has 14 residues. Here the CDR3 DNA reads TGCGCCAGCAGCTTGGAGGCGGGAATCTATGGCTACACCTTC. This codes for CASSLEAGIYGYTF.

V and J are TRBV3-1 and TRBJ1-1; TRBD1 matches at 7 bases. Germline assignment: CDR1 LGHDT and CDR2 YNNKEL (reference sequence). V trimming: 4 bases; J trimming: 4 bases; junction bases outside the gene matches: 6. The CDR3 runs to 14 residues. The CDR3 loop is CASSPQGGGTEAFF. DNA for the CDR3: TGTGCCAGCAGCCCCCAGGGGGGTGGCACTGAAGCTTTCTTT. Full variable domain (rest looked up from reference TRBV3-1 and TRBJ1-1): DTAVSQTPKYLVTQMGNDKSIKCEQNLGHDTMYWYKQDSKKFLKIMFSYNNKELIINETVPNRFSPKSPDKAHLNLHINSLELGDSAVYFCASSPQGGGTEAFFGQGTRLTVV.

This clonotype has more than one count but fewer than ten. The chain carries TRBV27 and TRBJ2-7; D perhaps matches TRBD2 (6 bases). The CDR3 loop spans 12 amino acids. Germline CDR1 reads MNHEY; CDR2 reads SMNVEV (reference sequence). V was trimmed by 8 bases and J by 3 bases, leaving 11 bases between them. The CDR3 spells CASGRIFYEQYF. The DNA for the CDR3 is TGTGCCAGCGGGAGGATCTTCTACGAGCAGTACTTC.

CDR3 sequence (DNA): TGTGCCATCAGGGGGGACAGGGGAGTTGAAGAGACCCAGTACTTC. Its protein is CAIRGDRGVEETQYF. This chain links TRBV10-3 with TRBJ2-5, with 10 bases that match TRBD1. Per germline, CDR1 ENHRY and CDR2 SYGVKD. There are 15 residues in the CDR3. V lost 6 bases to trimming and J lost 3 bases; unmatched junction nucleotides: 7.

This sequence joins TRBV5-1 and TRBJ2-2; 7 bases line up with TRBD1. In germline, CDR1 is SGHRS, CDR2 YFSETQ. CDR3 size: 16 residues. Trimming at V came to 5 bases and at J to 4 bases, leaving 11 bases not matched to a gene. CDR3 nucleotides: TGCGCCAGCAGACCGGCTCCGACAGGGTCCACCGGGGAGCTGTTTTTT. Its translation: CASRPAPTGSTGELFF. The variable domain in full, with the rest retrieved from reference TRBV5-1 and TRBJ2-2, is KAGVTQTPRYLIKTRGQQVTLSCSPISGHRSVSWYQQTPGQGLQFLFEYFSETQRNKGNFPGRFSGRQFSNSRSEMNVSTLELGDSALYLCASRPAPTGSTGELFFGEGSRLTVL.

This clonotype was seen more than once but under ten times. This chain joins TRBV25-1 and TRBJ1-4, with 10 bases identical to TRBD1. CDR1 and CDR2 (germline): MGHDK, SYGVNS. V gave up 4 bases and J gave up 8 bases; unmatched junction bases: 10. The CDR3 covers 16 residues. CDR3 bases: TGTGCCAGCAGTGCCACCGGGGGACAGGGGACGGAAAAACTGTTTTTT. Amino acid sequence: CASSATGGQGTEKLFF.

This clonotype was observed a handful of times. CDR3 protein: CASSQVVINTEAFF. CDR3 in DNA: TGCGCCAGCAGCCAGGTTGTAATTAACACTGAAGCTTTCTTT. The V call is TRBV4-1, the J call TRBJ1-1, with D uncertain. The germline V and J ends were trimmed by 3 bases and 2 bases, with 10 bases remaining between them. The CDR3 sequence is 14 residues long. CDR1 MGHRA and CDR2 YSYEKL come from the germline V gene.

The CDR3: CASSIGQGVNTEAFF. The CDR3 DNA reads as TGCGCCAGCAGCATAGGACAGGGGGTGAACACTGAAGCTTTCTTT. The V call is TRBV5-1, the J call TRBJ1-1; 10 nucleotides agree with TRBD1. From germline, CDR1 is SGHRS and CDR2 YFSETQ. This CDR3 is 15 amino acids long. Germline trimming cut 4 bases from V and 0 bases from J; bases unmatched to any gene: 3.

V and J are TRBV27 and TRBJ2-1, with D uncertain. V was shortened by 4 bases and J by 9 bases, with 7 bases between the two germline ends. CDR1 is MNHEY, CDR2 SMNVEV, per germline (reference sequence). The CDR3 contains 11 residues. The CDR3 spells CASSSGVEQFF. The CDR3 DNA reads as TGTGCCAGCAGTTCTGGAGTTGAGCAGTTCTTC.

The V and J genes are TRBV29-1 and TRBJ2-5, with 12 positions matching TRBD2. This CDR3 is built from 14 residues. V was clipped by 7 bases and J by 2 bases; unmatched bases: 5. Per germline, CDR1 SQVTM and CDR2 ANQGSEA. The CDR3 DNA reads as TGCAGCGGGACTAGCGGGACCGCACAAGAGACCCAGTACTTC. Translation gives CSGTSGTAQETQYF. Full variable domain (missing parts from reference TRBV29-1 and TRBJ2-5): SAVISQKPSRDICQRGTSLTIQCQVDSQVTMMFWYRQQPGQSLTLIATANQGSEATYESGFVIDKFPISRPNLTFSTLTVSNMSPEDSSIYLCSGTSGTAQETQYFGPGTRLLVL.

The table lists this clonotype with a few counts. This sequence joins TRBV3-1 and TRBJ1-2; maybe TRBD1 (6 bases). The CDR3 is 13 amino acids. Germline V lookup: CDR1 LGHDT, CDR2 YNNKEL (reference sequence). Trimming took off 5 bases at V and 7 bases at J, with 14 bases between the two ends. CDR3 nucleotide sequence: TGTGCCAGCAGCGGATCGACAGGTACTGGCTACACCTTC. Protein product: CASSGSTGTGYTF. The entire variable domain, with the rest obtained from reference TRBV3-1 and TRBJ1-2, is as follows: DTAVSQTPKYLVTQMGNDKSIKCEQNLGHDTMYWYKQDSKKFLKIMFSYNNKELIINETVPNRFSPKSPDKAHLNLHINSLELGDSAVYFCASSGSTGTGYTFGSGTRLTVV.

The chain is built from TRBV12-3 or TRBV12-4 and TRBJ1-1; TRBD1 is a possible D gene (5 bases). Between the trimmed V and J ends, which lost 2 bases and 3 bases, there was a span of 7 bases. The CDR3 loop spans 13 amino acids. This chain's CDR3 is CASSLRGDTEAFF. CDR3 coding DNA: TGTGCCAGCAGTTTAAGAGGGGACACTGAAGCTTTCTTT.

V usage is TRBV9 and J usage is TRBJ2-7, with D possibly being TRBD1 (6 bases). Between the trimmed V and J ends, which lost 2 bases and 4 bases, there was a span of 13 bases. Germline V CDR1 and CDR2: SGDLS, YYNGEE. CDR3 length: 14 amino acids. CDR3 in amino acids: CASSVDPGTYEQYF. CDR3 nucleotides: TGTGCCAGCAGCGTCGATCCCGGGACATACGAGCAGTACTTC.

This chain links TRBV7-2 with TRBJ1-4; no reliable D call. CDR1 is SGHTA and CDR2 is FQGNSA in the germline V gene. Trimming pared 5 bases from V and 8 bases from J, leaving 15 bases between. The CDR3 covers 14 residues. The CDR3 DNA is TGTGCCAGCAGCCCCCACGGGAGCCCAGAAAAACTGTTTTTT. It encodes CASSPHGSPEKLFF.

This clonotype has a handful of counts. The genes are TRBV5-1 and TRBJ1-2; 7 bases match TRBD1. With V trimmed by 0 bases and J by 4 bases, 3 bases remained unmatched. CDR1 and CDR2 from the germline V gene are SGHRS and YFSETQ. The CDR3 spans 14 residues. The DNA for the CDR3 is TGCGCCAGCAGCTTGGACAGGGGTAGCTATGGCTACACCTTC. Its protein is CASSLDRGSYGYTF.

This CDR3 is CASSPSLGQGRGGYTF. DNA of the CDR3: TGTGCCAGCAGTCCGAGTTTAGGACAGGGGAGAGGTGGCTACACCTTC. The rearrangement joins TRBV12-3 or TRBV12-4 to TRBJ1-2; TRBD1 matches at 9 bases. V gave up 5 bases and J gave up 7 bases; unmatched junction bases: 14. The CDR3 has 16 residues.

J is TRBJ2-3 and V is TRBV10-3; either TRBD1 or TRBD2 may supply D (6 bases each). Germline CDR1 and CDR2: ENHRY and SYGVKD. V shed 7 bases and J shed 1 base, with 12 bases lying between them. The CDR3 covers 14 residues. DNA for the CDR3: TGTGCCATCACGTCGGGGGCCGGCACAGATACGCAGTATTTT. Translated: CAITSGAGTDTQYF.

The chain has TRBV20-1 and TRBJ1-6; D gene unclear. Germline CDR1 is DFQATT and CDR2 is SNEGSKA (reference sequence). The CDR3 contains 15 residues. Trimming removed 6 bases from V and 6 bases from J, with 18 bases in between. The CDR3 DNA follows: TGCAGTGCCCCCCTGGCCGCGGGTAGTAATTCACCCCTCCACTTT. This codes for CSAPLAAGSNSPLHF.

This clonotype came up a few times. V is TRBV27 and J is TRBJ1-5; D not resolved. This CDR3 has 14 amino acids. Per germline, CDR1 MNHEY and CDR2 SMNVEV (reference sequence). Trimming removed 8 bases at V and 9 bases at J, with 20 bases between. Written as DNA, the CDR3 is TGTGCCAGCCGAGCCGTGCTGGATCAATGGCCCCAGCATTTT. Its translation is CASRAVLDQWPQHF.

DNA of the CDR3: TGTGCCAGCAGCGTAGATTCCAGGGGAACTAATGAGCAGTTCTTC. Protein sequence: CASSVDSRGTNEQFF. V gene TRBV9 combines with J gene TRBJ2-1; tentatively, D is TRBD1 (6 bases). CDR1 is SGDLS, CDR2 YYNGEE, per germline. Trimming cost V 0 bases and J 7 bases, with 14 bases left between them. The CDR3 sequence is 15 residues long.

This chain joins TRBV24-1 and TRBJ1-2; 8 bases agree with TRBD1. V lost 2 bases to trimming and J lost 4 bases; unmatched junction nucleotides: 8. Per germline, CDR1 KGHDR and CDR2 SFDVKD. The CDR3 is 16 residues long. The CDR3 nucleotides read TGTGCCACCAGTGATTGGAGGACAGGGAAAAGCTATGGCTACACCTTC. It is translated as CATSDWRTGKSYGYTF.

This chain connects TRBV9 to TRBJ2-3; D unclear. Trimming stripped 0 bases from V and 0 bases from J, with 11 bases between. The CDR3 runs to 16 residues. Germline V gives CDR1 SGDLS, CDR2 YYNGEE. The CDR3 DNA reads TGTGCCAGCAGCGTAGCAACCGTGTTGAGCACAGATACGCAGTATTTT. Translation: CASSVATVLSTDTQYF. Full variable domain (remainder filled in from reference TRBV9 and TRBJ2-3): DSGVTQTPKHLITATGQRVTLRCSPRSGDLSVYWYQQSLDQGLQFLIQYYNGEERAKGNILERFSAQQFPDLHSELNLSSLELGDSALYFCASSVATVLSTDTQYFGPGTRLTVL.

This clonotype was picked up one time. V is TRBV14 and J is TRBJ2-3, with D possibly matching TRBD2 (5 bases). Germline CDR1 is SGHDN and CDR2 is FVKESK. The CDR3 consists of 15 residues. The V end lost 1 base, the J end lost 2 bases, and 10 bases lay between the germline ends. CDR3 sequence (DNA): TGTGCCAGCAGCCAAGCCGGGGATTACACAGATACGCAGTATTTT. The encoded protein is CASSQAGDYTDTQYF.

This rearrangement joins TRBV5-6 to TRBJ2-7, with a possible D match to TRBD2 (6 bases). The CDR3 sequence is 13 residues long. Germline V gene data show CDR1 as SGHDT and CDR2 as YYEEEE. V shed 1 base and J shed 2 bases, with 7 bases lying between them. For the CDR3, the DNA is TGTGCCAGCAGCTTGCCGGGAGCCTACGAGCAGTACTTC. Protein: CASSLPGAYEQYF.

This clonotype was counted a few times. The chain joins TRBV10-3 to TRBJ1-3; D perhaps matches TRBD1 (5 bases). The V end lost 6 bases, the J end lost 2 bases, and 20 bases lay between the germline ends. Germline loops: CDR1 ENHRY, CDR2 SYGVKD. The CDR3 extends over 17 amino acids. The CDR3 protein is CAIRRFRERAPGNTIYF. In DNA form, the CDR3 reads TGTGCCATCAGAAGATTCAGGGAGCGGGCTCCTGGAAACACCATATATTTT.